This T cell receptor (beta chain) originates from a study of blood T cell repertoires in COVID-19. Methods used by the authors: How many nucleated cells were present was estimated from reference gene primer amplification. Profiling relied on immunoSEQ multiplex PCR, and the TCRdb table lists in-frame clones only, not all of them. D and trimming were read from the DNA, whereas the V and J calls and clone size are those reported in that table. The sample holds roughly 210,000 clones, roughly 84% seen once. The CDR3 covers 16 residues. Germline CDR1 reads SGHAT; CDR2 reads FQNNGV. Losses at the gene ends were 2 bases for V and 7 bases for J; bases not matched to a gene: 6. Participants came from around 25 US areas, aged roughly 18 to 89 years. Cohort placement rested on clinical history that participants reported themselves.

The J gene is TRBJ1-6, the V gene TRBV11-2, with 9 bases fitting TRBD1. This sequence was found in a man in his thirties or forties in a cohort exposed to, infected with or recovered from COVID-19 (not recorded which). Sequencing was done on a sample of PBMCs or T cells enriched from blood (not recorded which). This CDR3 reads CASSLLWTGENSPLHF. The CDR3 DNA reads as TGTGCCAGCAGCTTACTTTGGACAGGGGAGAATTCACCCCTCCACTTT.